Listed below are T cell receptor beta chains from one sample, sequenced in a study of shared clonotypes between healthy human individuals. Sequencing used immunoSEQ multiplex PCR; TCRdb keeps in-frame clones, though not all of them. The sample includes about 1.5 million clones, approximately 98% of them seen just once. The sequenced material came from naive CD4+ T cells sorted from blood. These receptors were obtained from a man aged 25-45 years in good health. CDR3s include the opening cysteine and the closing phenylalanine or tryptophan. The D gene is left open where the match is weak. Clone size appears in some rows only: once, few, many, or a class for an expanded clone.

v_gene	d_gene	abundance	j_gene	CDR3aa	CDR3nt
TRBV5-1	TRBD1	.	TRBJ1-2	CASSSGQGLNYGYTF	TGCGCCAGCAGCTCGGGACAGGGTCTTAACTATGGCTACACCTTC
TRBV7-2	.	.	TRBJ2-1	CASSLARQYNEQFF	TGTGCCAGCAGCTTAGCGCGGCAGTACAATGAGCAGTTCTTC
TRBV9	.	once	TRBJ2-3	CASSGRQWADTQYF	TGTGCCAGCAGCGGCCGACAGTGGGCAGATACGCAGTATTTT
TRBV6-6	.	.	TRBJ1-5	CASNPRQAGNQPQHF	TGTGCCAGCAACCCGAGACAGGCGGGCAATCAGCCCCAGCATTTT
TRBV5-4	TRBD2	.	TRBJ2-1	CASSLTSGAYNEQFF	TGTGCCAGCAGCTTAACTAGCGGGGCCTACAATGAGCAGTTCTTC
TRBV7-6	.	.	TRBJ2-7	CASSLEQASSYEQYF	TGTGCCAGCAGCTTAGAACAGGCCTCCTCCTACGAGCAGTACTTC
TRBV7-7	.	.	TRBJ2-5	CASSLSRDSQETQYF	TGTGCTAGCAGCTTGAGCAGGGACTCCCAAGAGACCCAGTACTTC
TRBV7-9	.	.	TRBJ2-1	CASSLGSGLYNEQFF	TGTGCCAGCAGCTTGGGGAGCGGGCTCTACAATGAGCAGTTCTTC
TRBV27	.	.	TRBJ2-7	CASKDPGGGSSYEQYF	TGTGCCAGCAAAGACCCTGGGGGCGGATCCTCCTACGAGCAGTACTTC
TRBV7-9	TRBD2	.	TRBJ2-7	CASSRGVRPRPMIHEQYF	TGTGCCAGCAGCCGGGGGGTTCGACCGCGACCAATGATCCACGAGCAGTACTTC
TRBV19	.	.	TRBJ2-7	CASSTKGGLSVYEQYF	TGTGCCAGTAGTACGAAGGGGGGACTATCTGTCTACGAGCAGTACTTC
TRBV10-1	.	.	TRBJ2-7	CASSEFGRTDEQYF	TGCGCCAGCAGTGAGTTTGGTAGAACCGACGAGCAGTACTTC
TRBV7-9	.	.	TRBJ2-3	CASSLVYQHAW	TGTGCCAGCAGCTTAGTTTATCAGCACGCCTGG
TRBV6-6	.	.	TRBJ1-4	CASSYRAGANEKLFF	TGTGCCAGCAGTTACCGGGCAGGGGCCAATGAAAAACTGTTTTTT
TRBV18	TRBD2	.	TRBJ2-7	CASSPEIAGGYNEQYF	TGTGCCAGCTCACCTGAGATAGCGGGAGGGTACAACGAGCAGTACTTC
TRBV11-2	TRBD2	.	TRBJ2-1	CASSLVISGRARPYNEQFF	TGTGCCAGCAGCTTAGTTATTAGCGGGAGGGCAAGACCCTACAATGAGCAGTTCTTC
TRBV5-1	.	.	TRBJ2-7	CASSLDPGNEQYF	TGCGCCAGCAGCTTGGATCCAGGGAACGAGCAGTACTTC
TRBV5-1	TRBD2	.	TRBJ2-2	CASSAPPGAGGDTGELFF	TGCGCCAGCAGCGCCCCCCCAGGAGCGGGAGGGGACACCGGGGAGCTGTTTTTT
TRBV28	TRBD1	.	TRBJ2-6	CARVAGDSFSGANVLTF	TGTGCCAGGGTAGCCGGGGACAGTTTCTCTGGGGCCAACGTCCTGACTTTC
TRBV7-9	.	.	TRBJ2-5	CASSFGHSETQYF	TGTGCCAGCAGCTTTGGACACTCCGAGACCCAGTACTTC
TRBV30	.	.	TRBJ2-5	CAWSFDMRETQYF	TGTGCCTGGAGCTTTGACATGAGGGAGACCCAGTACTTC
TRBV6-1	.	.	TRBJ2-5	CASSVRAETQYF	TGTGCCAGCAGTGTACGAGCAGAGACCCAGTACTTC
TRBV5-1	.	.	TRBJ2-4	CASSLKTQGPSDIQYF	TGCGCCAGCAGCTTGAAGACACAGGGACCCTCCGACATTCAGTACTTC
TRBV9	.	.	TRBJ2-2	CASSSRTGNTGELFF	TGTGCCAGCAGCTCACGGACGGGGAACACCGGGGAGCTGTTTTTT
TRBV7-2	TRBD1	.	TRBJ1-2	CASSPQGGSGYTF	TGTGCCAGCAGCCCCCAGGGGGGTAGTGGCTACACCTTC
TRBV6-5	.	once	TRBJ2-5	CASSYLVTRETQYF	TGTGCCAGCAGTTACTTGGTGACCCGAGAGACCCAGTACTTC
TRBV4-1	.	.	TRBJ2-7	CASSPSYEQYF	TGCGCCAGCAGCCCCTCCTACGAGCAGTACTTC
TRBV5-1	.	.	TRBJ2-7	CASSLALSPLGHEQYF	TGCGCCAGCAGCTTGGCCCTATCCCCCCTGGGGCACGAGCAGTACTTC
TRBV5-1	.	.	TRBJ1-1	CASSLESAMNTEAFF	TGCGCCAGCAGCTTGGAATCCGCTATGAACACTGAAGCTTTCTTT
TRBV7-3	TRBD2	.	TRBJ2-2	CASSLTRLAGVPGELFF	TGTGCCAGCAGCTTAACCCGGCTAGCGGGAGTACCCGGGGAGCTGTTTTTT
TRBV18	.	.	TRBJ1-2	CASSPGQGGAYGYTF	TGTGCCAGCTCGCCTGGACAAGGGGGGGCTTATGGCTACACCTTC
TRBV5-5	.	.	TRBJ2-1	CASSLAVVTYNEQFF	TGTGCCAGCAGCTTAGCGGTGGTGACCTACAATGAGCAGTTCTTC
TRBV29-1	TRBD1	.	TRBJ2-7	CSAEGQGAGEQYF	TGCAGCGCCGAAGGGCAGGGGGCGGGAGAGCAGTACTTC
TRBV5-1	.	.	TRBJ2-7	CASTSQGYEQYF	TGCGCCAGCACCTCTCAGGGCTACGAGCAGTACTTC
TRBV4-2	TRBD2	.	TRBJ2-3	CASSHPAGGTQYF	TGTGCCAGCAGCCACCCAGCGGGGGGCACGCAGTATTTT
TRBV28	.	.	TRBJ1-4	CASRPPKEKLFF	TGTGCCAGCAGACCCCCAAAGGAAAAACTGTTTTTT
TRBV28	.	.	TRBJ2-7	CASSFTGTHSYEQYF	TGTGCCAGCAGCTTCACGGGAACCCACTCCTACGAGCAGTACTTC
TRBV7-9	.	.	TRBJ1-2	CASSFGGYTF	TGTGCCAGCAGCTTCGGAGGCTACACCTTC
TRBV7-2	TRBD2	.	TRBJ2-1	CASSFRGRENEQFF	TGTGCCAGCAGCTTTCGCGGGAGGGAGAATGAGCAGTTCTTC
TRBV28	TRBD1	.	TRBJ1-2	CASSATGATNYGYTF	TGTGCCAGCAGTGCAACAGGGGCCACTAACTATGGCTACACCTTC
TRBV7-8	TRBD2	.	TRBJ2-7	CASSYRGRSGTSYEQYF	TGTGCCAGCAGCTACCGAGGCCGGAGCGGGACCTCCTACGAGCAGTACTTC
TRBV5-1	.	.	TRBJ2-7	CASSLDASYEQYF	TGCGCCAGCAGCTTGGACGCCTCCTACGAGCAGTACTTC
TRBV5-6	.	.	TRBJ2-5	CASSLTQETQYF	TGTGCCAGCAGCTTAACACAAGAGACCCAGTACTTC
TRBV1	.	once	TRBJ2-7	CTSSPSGRYEQYF	TGCACCAGCAGCCCCTCGGGGCGGTACGAGCAGTACTTC
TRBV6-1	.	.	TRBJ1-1	CASSETFGTEAFF	TGTGCCAGCAGTGAAACGTTTGGCACTGAAGCTTTCTTT